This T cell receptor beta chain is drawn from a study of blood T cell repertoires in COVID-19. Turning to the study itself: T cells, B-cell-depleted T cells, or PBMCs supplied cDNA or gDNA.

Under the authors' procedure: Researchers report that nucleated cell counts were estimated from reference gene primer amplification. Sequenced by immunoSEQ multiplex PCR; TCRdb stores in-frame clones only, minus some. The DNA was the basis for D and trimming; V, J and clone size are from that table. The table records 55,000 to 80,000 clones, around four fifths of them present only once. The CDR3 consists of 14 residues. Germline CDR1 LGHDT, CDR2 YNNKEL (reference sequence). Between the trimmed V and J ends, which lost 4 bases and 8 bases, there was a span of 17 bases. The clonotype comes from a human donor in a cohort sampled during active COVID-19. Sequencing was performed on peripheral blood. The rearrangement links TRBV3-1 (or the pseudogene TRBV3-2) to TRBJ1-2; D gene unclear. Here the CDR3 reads CASSLSGKPGGYTF. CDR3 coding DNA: TGTGCCAGCAGCCTTAGTGGGAAGCCGGGGGGCTACACCTTC.